A selection of T cell receptor beta chains follows, all from one sample in a study of PD-1 blockade in classical Hodgkin lymphoma. The assay was immunoSEQ multiplex PCR, and TCRdb's table has in-frame clones only and misses some. The sample carries some 93,000 clones, roughly 89% recorded once. The sequencing used peripheral blood mononuclear cells (PBMCs), collected before the second cycle of nivolumab. The receptors originated from a human donor with classical Hodgkin lymphoma. Both conserved end residues are part of each CDR3. Each record gives: clone size, J gene, V gene, D gene, CDR3 DNA, CDR3 protein. The D gene is left open where the match is weak. Clone size appears in some rows only: once, few, many, or a class for an expanded clone.

>-|TRBJ2-1|TRBV18|TRBD2
TGTGCCAGCTCGTCCGGGACTAGCGGGAAAATCTATGAGCAGTTCTTC
CASSSGTSGKIYEQFF
>-|TRBJ2-3|TRBV7-2|TRBD2
TGTGCCAGCAGCCTAAAAACTAGCGGGGGGATTTTTGATACGCAGTATTTT
CASSLKTSGGIFDTQYF
>-|TRBJ2-7|TRBV27|TRBD2
TGTGCCAGCAGTAACCCGGGACTAGCGGGGAGCTACGAGCAGTACTTC
CASSNPGLAGSYEQYF
>-|TRBJ2-3|TRBV7-9|-
TGTGCCAGCAGCTCCACCGGGGATACGCAGTATTTT
CASSSTGDTQYF
>-|TRBJ2-1|TRBV11-1|TRBD2
TGTGCCAGCAGCCCGACTTGGGACTACTACAATGAGCAGTTCTTC
CASSPTWDYYNEQFF
>-|TRBJ1-1|TRBV6-6|TRBD1
TGTGCCAGCAGTTACGGACAGGGGGGCACTGAAGCTTTCTTT
CASSYGQGGTEAFF
>once|TRBJ1-1|TRBV9|TRBD1
TGTGCCAGCAGCGTAGGGGTAGCCGGGCAGGGGGCGTCCTGGGCCACTGAAGCTTTCTTT
CASSVGVAGQGASWATEAFF
>-|TRBJ1-2|TRBV5-1|-
TGCGCCAGCAGCCCAGAGGACCTCTATGGCTACACCTTC
CASSPEDLYGYTF
>-|TRBJ2-7|TRBV2|TRBD1
TGTGCCAGCGGGACAGGGGGTTCCTACGAGCAGTACTTC
CASGTGGSYEQYF
>-|TRBJ1-2|TRBV5-6|-
TGTGCCAGCAGCTTGGTCGGGGACTATGGCTACACCTTC
CASSLVGDYGYTF
>-|TRBJ2-1|TRBV4-1|-
TGCGCCAGCAGCCACCCGACTAGATCCTACAATGAGCAGTTCTTC
CASSHPTRSYNEQFF
>-|TRBJ1-1|TRBV9|-
TGTGCCAGCAGCGTAGAGGGGGGACAAATGAACACTGAAGCTTTCTTT
CASSVEGGQMNTEAFF
>-|TRBJ2-1|TRBV6-5|-
TGTGCCAGCAGTTATCGTTCCTACAATGAGCAGTTCTTC
CASSYRSYNEQFF
>-|TRBJ2-5|TRBV5-1|-
TGCGCCAGCAGCTTGGAATTGTCTCAAGAGACCCAGTACTTC
CASSLELSQETQYF
>once|TRBJ1-1|TRBV7-9|TRBD1
TGTGCCAGCAGCCAACCGCTTGCCACAGGGGCCTTCTTT
CASSQPLATGAFF
>-|TRBJ2-2|TRBV6-6|-
TGTGCCAGCAGGAACACCGGGGAGCTGTTTTTT
CASRNTGELFF
>once|TRBJ2-2|TRBV28|TRBD1
TGTGCCAGCAGTATCCGGGACAGAGACACCGGGGAGCTGTTTTTT
CASSIRDRDTGELFF
>-|TRBJ2-7|TRBV27|-
TGTGCCAGCAGACAGGGTGGTTACTACGAGCAGTACTTC
CASRQGGYYEQYF